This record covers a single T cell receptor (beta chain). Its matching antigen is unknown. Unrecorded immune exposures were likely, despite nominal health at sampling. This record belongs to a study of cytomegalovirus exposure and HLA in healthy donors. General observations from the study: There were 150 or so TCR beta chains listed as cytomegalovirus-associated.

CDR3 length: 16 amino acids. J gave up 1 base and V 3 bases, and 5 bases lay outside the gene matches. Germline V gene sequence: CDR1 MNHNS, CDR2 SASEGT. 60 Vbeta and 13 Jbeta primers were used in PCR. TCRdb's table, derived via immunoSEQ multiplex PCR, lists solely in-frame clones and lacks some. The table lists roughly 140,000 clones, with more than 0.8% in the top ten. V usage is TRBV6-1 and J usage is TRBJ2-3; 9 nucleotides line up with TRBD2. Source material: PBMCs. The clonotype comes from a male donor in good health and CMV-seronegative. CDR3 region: CASSEASSGGTDTQYF. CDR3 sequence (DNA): TGTGCCAGCAGTGAGGCGTCTAGCGGGGGCACAGATACGCAGTATTTT.